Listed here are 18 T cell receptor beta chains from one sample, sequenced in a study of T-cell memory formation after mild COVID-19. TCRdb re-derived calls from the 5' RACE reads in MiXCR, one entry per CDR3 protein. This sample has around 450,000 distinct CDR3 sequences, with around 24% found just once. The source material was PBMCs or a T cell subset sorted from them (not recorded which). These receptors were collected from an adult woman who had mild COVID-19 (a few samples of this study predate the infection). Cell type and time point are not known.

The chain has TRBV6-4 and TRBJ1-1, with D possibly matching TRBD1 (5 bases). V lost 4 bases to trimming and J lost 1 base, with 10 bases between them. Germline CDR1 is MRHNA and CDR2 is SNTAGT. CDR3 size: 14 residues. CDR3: CASSVTGENTEAFF. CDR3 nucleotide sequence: TGTGCCAGCAGTGTAACGGGGGAGAACACTGAAGCTTTCTTT.

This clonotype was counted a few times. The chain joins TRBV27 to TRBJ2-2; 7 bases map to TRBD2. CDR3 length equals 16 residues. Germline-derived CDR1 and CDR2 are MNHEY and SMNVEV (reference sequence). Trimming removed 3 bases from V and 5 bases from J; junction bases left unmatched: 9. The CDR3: CASSFRSSGHTGELFF. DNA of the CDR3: TGTGCCAGCAGTTTTAGGTCTAGCGGACATACCGGGGAGCTGTTTTTT.

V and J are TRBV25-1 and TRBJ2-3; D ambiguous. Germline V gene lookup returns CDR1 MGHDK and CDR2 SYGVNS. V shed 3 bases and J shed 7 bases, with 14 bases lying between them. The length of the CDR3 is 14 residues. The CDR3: CASSDTSLRNTQYF. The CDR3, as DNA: TGTGCCAGCAGTGATACTTCTCTCCGTAATACGCAGTATTTT.

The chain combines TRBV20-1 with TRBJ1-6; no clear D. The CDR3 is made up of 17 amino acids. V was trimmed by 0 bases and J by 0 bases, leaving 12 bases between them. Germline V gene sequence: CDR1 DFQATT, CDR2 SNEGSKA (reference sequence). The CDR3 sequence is CSARDPAESSYNSPLHF. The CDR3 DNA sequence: TGCAGTGCTAGAGATCCGGCAGAAAGCTCCTATAATTCACCCCTCCACTTT.

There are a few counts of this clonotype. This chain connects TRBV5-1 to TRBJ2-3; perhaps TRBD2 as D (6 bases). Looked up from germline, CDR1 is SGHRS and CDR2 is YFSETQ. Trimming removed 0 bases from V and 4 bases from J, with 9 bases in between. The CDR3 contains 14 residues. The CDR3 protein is CASSLASEADTQYF. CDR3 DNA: TGCGCCAGCAGCTTGGCTAGCGAGGCAGATACGCAGTATTTT.

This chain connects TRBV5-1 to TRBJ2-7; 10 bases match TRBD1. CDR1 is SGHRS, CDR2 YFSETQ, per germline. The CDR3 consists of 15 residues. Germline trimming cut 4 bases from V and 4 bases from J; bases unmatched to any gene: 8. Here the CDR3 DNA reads TGCGCCAGCAGCGAACCGGGACAGGGGATTTACGAGCAGTACTTC. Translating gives CASSEPGQGIYEQYF. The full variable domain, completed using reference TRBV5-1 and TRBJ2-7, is KAGVTQTPRYLIKTRGQQVTLSCSPISGHRSVSWYQQTPGQGLQFLFEYFSETQRNKGNFPGRFSGRQFSNSRSEMNVSTLELGDSALYLCASSEPGQGIYEQYFGPGTRLTVT.

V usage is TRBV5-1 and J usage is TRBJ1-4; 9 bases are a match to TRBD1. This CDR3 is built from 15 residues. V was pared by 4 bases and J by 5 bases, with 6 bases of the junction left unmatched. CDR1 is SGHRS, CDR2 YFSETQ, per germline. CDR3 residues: CASSGRTGENEKLFF. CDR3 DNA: TGCGCCAGCAGCGGAAGGACAGGGGAGAATGAAAAACTGTTTTTT.

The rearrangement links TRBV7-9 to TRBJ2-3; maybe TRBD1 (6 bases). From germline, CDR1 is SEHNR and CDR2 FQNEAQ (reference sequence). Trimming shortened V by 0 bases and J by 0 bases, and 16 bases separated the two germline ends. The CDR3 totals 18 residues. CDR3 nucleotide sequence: TGTGCCAGCAGCTTAGCGCTCGCCGGGACACCAAGCACAGATACGCAGTATTTT. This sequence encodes CASSLALAGTPSTDTQYF.

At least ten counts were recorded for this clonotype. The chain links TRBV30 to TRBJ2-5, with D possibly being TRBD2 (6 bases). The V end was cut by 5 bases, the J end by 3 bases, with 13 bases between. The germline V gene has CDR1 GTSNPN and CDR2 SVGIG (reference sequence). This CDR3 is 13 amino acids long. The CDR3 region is CAWGGNSKETQYF. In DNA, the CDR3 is TGTGCCTGGGGAGGGAACAGCAAAGAGACCCAGTACTTC.

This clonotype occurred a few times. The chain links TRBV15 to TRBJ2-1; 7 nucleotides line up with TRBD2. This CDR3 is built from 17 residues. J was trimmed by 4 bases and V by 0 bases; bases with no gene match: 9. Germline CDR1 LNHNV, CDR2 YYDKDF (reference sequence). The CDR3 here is CATSRDDGGGYYNEQFF. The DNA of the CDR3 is TGTGCCACCAGCAGAGATGACGGCGGGGGTTATTACAATGAGCAGTTCTTC.

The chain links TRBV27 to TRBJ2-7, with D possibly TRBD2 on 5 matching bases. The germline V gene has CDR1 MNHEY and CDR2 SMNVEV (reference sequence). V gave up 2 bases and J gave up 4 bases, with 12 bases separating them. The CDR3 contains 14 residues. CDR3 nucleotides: TGTGCCAGCAGTTTAAGCGGTGGAGGTTACGAGCAGTACTTC. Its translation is CASSLSGGGYEQYF.

CDR3 loop: CASSPALAGRYNEQFF. The DNA of the CDR3 is TGTGCCAGCTCACCCGCTTTAGCGGGAAGGTACAATGAGCAGTTCTTC. The chain has TRBV18 and TRBJ2-1; 8 bases are a match to TRBD2. Germline CDR1 KGHSH, CDR2 LQKENI. Trimming cost V 3 bases and J 4 bases; bases outside gene matches: 8. The CDR3 loop spans 16 amino acids.

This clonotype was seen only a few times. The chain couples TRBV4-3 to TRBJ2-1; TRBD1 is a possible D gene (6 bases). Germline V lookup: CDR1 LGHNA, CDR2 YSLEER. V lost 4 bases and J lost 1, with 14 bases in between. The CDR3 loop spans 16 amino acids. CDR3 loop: CASSLQRTASYNEQFF. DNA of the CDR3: TGCGCCAGCAGCCTACAGCGGACAGCATCCTACAATGAGCAGTTCTTC.

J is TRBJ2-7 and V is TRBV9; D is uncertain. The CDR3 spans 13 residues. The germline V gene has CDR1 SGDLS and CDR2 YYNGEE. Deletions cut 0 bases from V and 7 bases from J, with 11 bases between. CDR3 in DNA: TGTGCCAGCAGCGTAGAGAGTTCTCAGGAGCAGTACTTC. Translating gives CASSVESSQEQYF.

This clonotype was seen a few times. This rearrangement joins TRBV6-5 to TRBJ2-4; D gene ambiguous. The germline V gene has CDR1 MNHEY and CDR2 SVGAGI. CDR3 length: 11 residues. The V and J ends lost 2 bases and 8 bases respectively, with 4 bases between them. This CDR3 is CASSYGDIQYF. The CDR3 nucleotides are TGTGCCAGCAGTTACGGCGACATTCAGTACTTC.

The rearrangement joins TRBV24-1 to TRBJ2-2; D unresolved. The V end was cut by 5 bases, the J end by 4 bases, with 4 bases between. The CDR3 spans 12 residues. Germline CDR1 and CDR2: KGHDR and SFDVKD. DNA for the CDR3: TGTGCCACCAGTGTACCCACCGGGGAGCTGTTTTTT. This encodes CATSVPTGELFF.

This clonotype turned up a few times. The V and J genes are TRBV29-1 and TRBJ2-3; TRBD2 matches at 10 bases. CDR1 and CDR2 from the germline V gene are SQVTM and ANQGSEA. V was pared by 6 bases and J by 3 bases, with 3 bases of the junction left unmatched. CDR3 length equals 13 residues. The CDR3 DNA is TGCAGCGTCGGACTAGCGGTGACAGATACGCAGTATTTT. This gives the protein CSVGLAVTDTQYF.

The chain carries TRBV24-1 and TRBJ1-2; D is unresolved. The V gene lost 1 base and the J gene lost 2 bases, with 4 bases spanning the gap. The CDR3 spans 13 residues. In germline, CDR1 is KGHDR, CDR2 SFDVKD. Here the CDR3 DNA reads TGTGCCACCAGTGATTTTAGGAACTATGGCTACACCTTC. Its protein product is CATSDFRNYGYTF.